The clone carrying this TCR beta chain has a handful of counts. Its specificity is unknown. The study reverse transcribed the entire isolated RNA, so it sequenced expressed TCRB transcripts. Produced via immunoSEQ multiplex PCR; TCRdb's table is partial and in-frame only. The data hold around 130,000 clones, with about 10% observed a single time. This entry is derived from a study of beta chain features in type 1 diabetes. Findings of the study overall: Whether TCRB rearrangement is influenced by HLA type went unresolved here. Moderate yet significant TCRB CDR3 shortening was seen in Type 1 diabetes patients in all four CD4+ subsets.

The CDR3 covers 12 residues. The germline V and J ends were trimmed by 6 bases and 4 bases, with 8 bases remaining between them. CDR1 MNHEY and CDR2 SVGAGI come from the germline V gene. There was one heparinised blood draw per donor, averaging roughly 100 mL. Sorting gave populations that all exceeded 98% purity. The chain combines TRBV6-5 with TRBJ2-3, with D unresolved. The sequenced sample consisted of central memory CD4+ T cells from blood. The clonotype was recovered from a man under 40 with type 1 diabetes. DNA of the CDR3: TGTGCCAGCAGCCCCAACTCAGATACGCAGTATTTT. Its protein is CASSPNSDTQYF.